This T cell receptor beta chain was observed in a study of cytomegalovirus exposure and HLA in healthy donors. Study-wide points: Associated with cytomegalovirus, according to the listing, were 150 to 200 TCR beta chains.

The trim removed 0 bases at V and 0 bases at J, leaving 4 bases unmatched. The CDR3 is made up of 17 amino acids. Germline-derived CDR1 and CDR2 are SGHRS and YFSETQ. Using immunoSEQ multiplex PCR, the repertoire was profiled, and TCRdb retains in-frame clones only, with some absent. The data show tens of thousands of clones, approximately 97% seen once. For this clone: Its antigen is not identified.

The gene calls are TRBV5-1 and TRBJ2-5; 11 bases agree with TRBD2. This TCR came from a woman aged 18-29 years in good health and CMV-seropositive. The sequenced material came from PBMCs. The CDR3 loop is CASSLETSGAYQETQYF. The CDR3 DNA follows: TGCGCCAGCAGCTTGGAGACTAGCGGGGCGTACCAAGAGACCCAGTACTTC.